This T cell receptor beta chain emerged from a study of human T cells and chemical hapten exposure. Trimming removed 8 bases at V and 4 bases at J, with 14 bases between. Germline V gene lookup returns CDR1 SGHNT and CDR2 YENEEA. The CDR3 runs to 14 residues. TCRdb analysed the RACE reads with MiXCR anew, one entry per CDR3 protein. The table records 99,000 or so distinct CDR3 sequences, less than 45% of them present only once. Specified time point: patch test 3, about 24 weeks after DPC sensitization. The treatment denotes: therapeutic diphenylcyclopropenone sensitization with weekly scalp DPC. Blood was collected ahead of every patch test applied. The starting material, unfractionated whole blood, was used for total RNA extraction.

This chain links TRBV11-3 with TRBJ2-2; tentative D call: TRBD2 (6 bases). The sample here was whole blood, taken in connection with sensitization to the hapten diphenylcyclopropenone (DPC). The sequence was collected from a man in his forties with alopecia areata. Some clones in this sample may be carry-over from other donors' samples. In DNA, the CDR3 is TGTGCCAGCGGAATTAGCGGCAGCACCGGGGAGCTGTTTTTT. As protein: CASGISGSTGELFF.